This T cell receptor (beta chain) was profiled in a study of graft-versus-host responses after intestinal transplantation. Background on the study: The whole recipient group had anti-thymocyte globulin induction followed by tacrolimus and steroids for two to three years. General study points: Some patients had graft-donor T cell macrochimerism, and their allografts showed high graft-versus-host to host-versus-graft clonal ratios. In recipient marrow, GvH clones were found, and some appeared first in ileum or blood. Peak circulating GvH clone levels tracked with early post-transplant HvG declines.

TCRdb's table, derived via immunoSEQ multiplex PCR, lists solely in-frame clones and lacks some. There are over 80,000 clones in the sample; about nine tenths occur only once, and about 0.18% lies in the top ten. Germline V gene data show CDR1 as MDHEN and CDR2 as SYDVKM. The CDR3 totals 14 residues. V lost 2 bases and J 1 base, leaving 6 bases between the germline ends. Details on this clone: Its antigen is not identified.

The sample consisted of unstimulated CD4+ T cells sorted from spleen or lymph node cells, taken before transplant. The genes are TRBV28 and TRBJ1-5, with a weak D call TRBD1 (6 bases). This clonotype was sampled from a human donor who was the organ donor for an intestinal transplant. In DNA, the CDR3 is TGTGCCAGCAGTTTAACAGGGAGCAATCAGCCCCAGCATTTT. Protein product: CASSLTGSNQPQHF.